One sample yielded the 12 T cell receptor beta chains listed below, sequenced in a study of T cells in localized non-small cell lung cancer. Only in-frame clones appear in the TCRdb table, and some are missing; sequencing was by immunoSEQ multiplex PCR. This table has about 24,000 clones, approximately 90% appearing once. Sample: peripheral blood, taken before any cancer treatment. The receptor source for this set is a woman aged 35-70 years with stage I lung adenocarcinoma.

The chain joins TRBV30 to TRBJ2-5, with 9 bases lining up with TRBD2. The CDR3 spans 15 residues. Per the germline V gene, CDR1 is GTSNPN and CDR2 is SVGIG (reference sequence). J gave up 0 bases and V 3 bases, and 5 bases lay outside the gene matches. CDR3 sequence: CAWRPSGRNQETQYF. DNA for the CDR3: TGTGCCTGGAGGCCCAGCGGGAGGAACCAAGAGACCCAGTACTTC. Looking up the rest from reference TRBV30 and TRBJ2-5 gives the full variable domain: SQTIHQWPATLVQPVGSPLSLECTVEGTSNPNLYWYRQAAGRGLQLLFYSVGIGQISSEVPQNLSASRPQDRQFILSSKKLLLSDSGFYLCAWRPSGRNQETQYFGPGTRLLVL.

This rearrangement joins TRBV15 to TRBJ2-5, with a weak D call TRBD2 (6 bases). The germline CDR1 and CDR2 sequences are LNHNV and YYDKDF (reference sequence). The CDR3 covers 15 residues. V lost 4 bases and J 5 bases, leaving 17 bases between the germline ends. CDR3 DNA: TGTGCCACCAGCACCCCGGAGGGGCTGGGGGAGACCCAGTACTTC. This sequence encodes CATSTPEGLGETQYF.

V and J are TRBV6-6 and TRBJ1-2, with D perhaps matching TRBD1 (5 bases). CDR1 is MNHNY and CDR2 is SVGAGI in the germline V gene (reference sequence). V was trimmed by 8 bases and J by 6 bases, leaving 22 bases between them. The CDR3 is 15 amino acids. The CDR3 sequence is CASRSSFTGDHGYTF. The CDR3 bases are TGTGCCAGCCGCTCTTCATTTACAGGAGACCATGGCTACACCTTC.

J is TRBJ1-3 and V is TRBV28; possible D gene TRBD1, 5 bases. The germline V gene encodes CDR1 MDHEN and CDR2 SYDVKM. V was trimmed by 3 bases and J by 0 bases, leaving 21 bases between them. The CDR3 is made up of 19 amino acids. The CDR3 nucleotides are TGTGCCAGCAGTTTGGTTTCGGGGGTGCGGGTCGGCTCTGGAAACACCATATATTTT. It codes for CASSLVSGVRVGSGNTIYF. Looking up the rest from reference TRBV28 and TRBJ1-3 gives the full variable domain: DVKVTQSSRYLVKRTGEKVFLECVQDMDHENMFWYRQDPGLGLRLIYFSYDVKMKEKGDIPEGYSVSREKKERFSLILESASTNQTSMYLCASSLVSGVRVGSGNTIYFGEGSWLTVV.

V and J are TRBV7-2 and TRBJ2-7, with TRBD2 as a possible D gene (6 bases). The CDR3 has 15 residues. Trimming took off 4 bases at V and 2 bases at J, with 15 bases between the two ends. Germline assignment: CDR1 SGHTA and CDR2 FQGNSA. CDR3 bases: TGTGCCAGCAGCTCGTCCCGGACGGGAGCCTACGAGCAGTACTTC. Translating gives CASSSSRTGAYEQYF.

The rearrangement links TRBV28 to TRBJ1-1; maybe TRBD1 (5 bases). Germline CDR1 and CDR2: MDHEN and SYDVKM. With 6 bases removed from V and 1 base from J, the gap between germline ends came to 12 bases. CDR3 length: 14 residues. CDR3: CASSIRGENTEAFF. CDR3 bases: TGTGCCAGCAGCATTCGGGGCGAGAACACTGAAGCTTTCTTT. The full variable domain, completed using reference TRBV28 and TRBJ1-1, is DVKVTQSSRYLVKRTGEKVFLECVQDMDHENMFWYRQDPGLGLRLIYFSYDVKMKEKGDIPEGYSVSREKKERFSLILESASTNQTSMYLCASSIRGENTEAFFGQGTRLTVV.

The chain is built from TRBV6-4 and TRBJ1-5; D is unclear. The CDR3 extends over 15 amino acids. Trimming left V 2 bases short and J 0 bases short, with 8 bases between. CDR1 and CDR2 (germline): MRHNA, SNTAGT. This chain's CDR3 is CASSDSPGSNQPQHF. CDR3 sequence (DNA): TGTGCCAGCAGTGACAGCCCCGGTAGCAATCAGCCCCAGCATTTT.

The chain's CDR3 is CASSLGQATGNTIYF. The DNA of the CDR3 is TGCGCCAGCAGCTTAGGACAAGCAACTGGAAACACCATATATTTT. The chain links TRBV5-1 to TRBJ1-3; weak D call: TRBD1 (5 bases). In germline, CDR1 is SGHRS, CDR2 YFSETQ. Trimming took 2 bases from V and 2 from J, leaving 11 bases between them. The CDR3 totals 15 residues.

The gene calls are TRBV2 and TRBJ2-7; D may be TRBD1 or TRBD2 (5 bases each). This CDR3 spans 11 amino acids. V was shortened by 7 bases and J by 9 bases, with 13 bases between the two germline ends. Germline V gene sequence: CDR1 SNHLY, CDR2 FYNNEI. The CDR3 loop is CASTRDLGQYF. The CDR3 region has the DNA TGTGCCAGCACTCGGGACCTCGGGCAGTACTTC. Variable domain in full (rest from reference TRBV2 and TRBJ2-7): EPEVTQTPSHQVTQMGQEVILRCVPISNHLYFYWYRQILGQKVEFLVSFYNNEISEKSEIFDDQFSVERPDGSNFTLKIRSTKLEDSAMYFCASTRDLGQYFGPGTRLTVT.

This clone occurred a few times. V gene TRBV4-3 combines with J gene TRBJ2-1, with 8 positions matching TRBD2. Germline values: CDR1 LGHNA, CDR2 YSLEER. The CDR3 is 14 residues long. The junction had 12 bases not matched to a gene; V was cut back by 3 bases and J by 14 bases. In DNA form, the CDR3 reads TGCGCCAGCAGCCAGGACCCCACTAGCGGACGTAAGTTCTTC. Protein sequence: CASSQDPTSGRKFF.

This CDR3 is CASSGGATYEQYF. Here the CDR3 DNA reads TGCGCCAGCAGCGGGGGGGCTACCTACGAGCAGTACTTC. The rearrangement links TRBV10-1 to TRBJ2-7; 8 nucleotides align to TRBD2. The CDR3 covers 13 residues. Unmatched junction bases numbered 3, after V lost 6 bases and J lost 2 bases. The germline V gene encodes CDR1 WNHNN and CDR2 SYGVQD (reference sequence).

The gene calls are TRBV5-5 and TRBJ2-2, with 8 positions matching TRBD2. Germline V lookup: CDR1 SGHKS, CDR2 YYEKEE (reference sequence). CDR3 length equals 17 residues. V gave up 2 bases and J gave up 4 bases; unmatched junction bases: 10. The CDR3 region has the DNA TGTGCCAGCAGCTTTGGGCCTAGGACTAGCAGCACCGGGGAGCTGTTTTTT. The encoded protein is CASSFGPRTSSTGELFF.